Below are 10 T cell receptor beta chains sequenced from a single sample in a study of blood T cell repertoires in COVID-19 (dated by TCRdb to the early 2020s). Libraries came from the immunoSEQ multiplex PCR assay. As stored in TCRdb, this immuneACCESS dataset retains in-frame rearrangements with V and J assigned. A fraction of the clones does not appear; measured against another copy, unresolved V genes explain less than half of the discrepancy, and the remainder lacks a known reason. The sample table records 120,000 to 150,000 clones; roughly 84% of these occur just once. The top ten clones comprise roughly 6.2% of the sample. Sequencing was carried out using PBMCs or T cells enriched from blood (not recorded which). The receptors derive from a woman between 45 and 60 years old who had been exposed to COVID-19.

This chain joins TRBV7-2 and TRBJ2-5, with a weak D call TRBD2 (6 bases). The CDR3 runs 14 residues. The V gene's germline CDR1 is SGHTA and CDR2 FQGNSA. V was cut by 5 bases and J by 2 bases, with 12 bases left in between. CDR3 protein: CASSLSSGQETQYF. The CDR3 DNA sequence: TGTGCCAGCAGCCTTAGCAGCGGGCAAGAGACCCAGTACTTC.

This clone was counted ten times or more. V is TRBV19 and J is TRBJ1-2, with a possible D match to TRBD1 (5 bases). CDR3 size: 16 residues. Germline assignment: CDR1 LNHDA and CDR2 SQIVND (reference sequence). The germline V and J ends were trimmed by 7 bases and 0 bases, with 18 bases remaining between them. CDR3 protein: CASTKLGGTANYGYTF. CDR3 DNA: TGTGCCAGTACTAAATTGGGGGGAACAGCTAACTATGGCTACACCTTC.

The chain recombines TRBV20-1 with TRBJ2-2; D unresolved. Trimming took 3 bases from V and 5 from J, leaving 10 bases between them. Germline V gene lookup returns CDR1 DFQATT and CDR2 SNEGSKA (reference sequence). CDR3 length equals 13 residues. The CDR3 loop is CSASVSPTGELFF. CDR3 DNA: TGCAGTGCTAGTGTTTCCCCAACCGGGGAGCTGTTTTTT.

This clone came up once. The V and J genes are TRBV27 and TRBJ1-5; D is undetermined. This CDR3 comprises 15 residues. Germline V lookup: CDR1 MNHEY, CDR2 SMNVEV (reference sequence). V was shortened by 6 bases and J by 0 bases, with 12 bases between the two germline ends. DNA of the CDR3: TGTGCCAGCAGACAACAGTTTTATAGCAATCAGCCCCAGCATTTT. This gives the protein CASRQQFYSNQPQHF.

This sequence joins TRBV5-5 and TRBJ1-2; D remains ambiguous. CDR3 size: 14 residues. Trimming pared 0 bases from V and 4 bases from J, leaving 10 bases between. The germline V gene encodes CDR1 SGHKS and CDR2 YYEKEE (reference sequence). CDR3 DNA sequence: TGTGCCAGCAGCTTGGGGGCAGGTGCCTATGGCTACACCTTC. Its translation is CASSLGAGAYGYTF. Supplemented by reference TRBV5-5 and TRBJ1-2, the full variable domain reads DAGVTQSPTHLIKTRGQQVTLRCSPISGHKSVSWYQQVLGQGPQFIFQYYEKEERGRGNFPDRFSARQFPNYSSELNVNALLLGDSALYLCASSLGAGAYGYTFGSGTRLTVV.

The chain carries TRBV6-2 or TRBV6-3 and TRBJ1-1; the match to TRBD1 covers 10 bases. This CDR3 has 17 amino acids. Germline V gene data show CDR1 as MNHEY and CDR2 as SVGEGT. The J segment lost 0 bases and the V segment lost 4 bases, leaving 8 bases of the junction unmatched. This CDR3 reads CASSFLPGQGMNTEAFF. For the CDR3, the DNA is TGTGCCAGCAGTTTTTTACCGGGACAGGGGATGAACACTGAAGCTTTCTTT.

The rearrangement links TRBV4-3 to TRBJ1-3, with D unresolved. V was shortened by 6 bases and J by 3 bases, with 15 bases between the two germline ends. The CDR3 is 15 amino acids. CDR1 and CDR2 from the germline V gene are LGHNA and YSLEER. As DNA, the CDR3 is TGCGCCAGCAGAAGCAGCGCCAGCTATGGAAACACCATATATTTT. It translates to CASRSSASYGNTIYF.

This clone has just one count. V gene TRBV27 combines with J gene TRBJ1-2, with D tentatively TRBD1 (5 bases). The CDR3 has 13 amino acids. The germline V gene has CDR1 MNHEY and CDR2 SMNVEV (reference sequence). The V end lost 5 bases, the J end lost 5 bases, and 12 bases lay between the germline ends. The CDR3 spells CASSRWTLYGYTF. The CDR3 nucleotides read TGTGCCAGCAGTAGATGGACACTTTATGGCTACACCTTC.

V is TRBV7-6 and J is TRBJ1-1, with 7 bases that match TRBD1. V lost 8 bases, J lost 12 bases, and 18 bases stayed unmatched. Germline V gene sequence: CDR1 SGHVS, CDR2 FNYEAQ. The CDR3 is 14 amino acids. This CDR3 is CASGSTGSSLITFF. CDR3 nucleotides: TGTGCCAGCGGATCGACAGGGTCAAGCTTGATAACTTTCTTT.

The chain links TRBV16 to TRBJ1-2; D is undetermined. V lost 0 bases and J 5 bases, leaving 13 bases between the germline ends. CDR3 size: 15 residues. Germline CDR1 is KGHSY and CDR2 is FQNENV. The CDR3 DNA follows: TGTGCCAGCAGCCAATCTCGCTCGGGTACATATGGCTACACCTTC. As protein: CASSQSRSGTYGYTF.